Listed below are T cell receptor beta chains from one sample, sequenced in a study of shared clonotypes between healthy human individuals. Here immunoSEQ multiplex PCR was the method, and the copy in TCRdb shows in-frame clones only, minus some. In the table there are some 2,000,000 clones, about 95% of which are singletons. The specimen sequenced was naive CD8+ T cells sorted from blood. The origin of the receptors is a young man in good health. The CDR3 runs from the conserved cysteine through the conserved F or W. The order of the fields is V gene, J gene, clone size, D gene, CDR3 protein, CDR3 DNA. The D gene is left open where the match is weak. Not every row has a clone size; where given, it reads once, few, many or a size class.

TRBV7-2	TRBJ2-1	.	TRBD2	CASSLGGYEQFF	TGTGCCAGCAGCCTCGGGGGGTATGAGCAGTTCTTC
TRBV30	TRBJ2-2	few	TRBD1	CAWSFSGTGYSGELFF	TGTGCCTGGAGTTTCTCAGGGACAGGGTATTCCGGGGAGCTGTTTTTT
TRBV13	TRBJ2-3	.	.	CASSLAGGASGTDTQYF	TGTGCCAGCAGCTTAGCGGGGGGCGCCTCTGGCACAGATACGCAGTATTTT
TRBV9	TRBJ2-3	.	TRBD1	CASSVGGTASTDTQYF	TGTGCCAGCAGCGTAGGGGGGACAGCGAGCACAGATACGCAGTATTTT
TRBV27	TRBJ2-2	.	.	CASSLNPTGELFF	TGTGCCAGCAGTTTAAACCCTACCGGGGAGCTGTTTTTT
TRBV7-8	TRBJ1-1	once	.	CASSLVTVEAFF	TGTGCCAGCAGCTTAGTCACAGTTGAAGCTTTCTTT
TRBV14	TRBJ2-6	.	.	CASSQDLEANVLTF	TGTGCCAGCAGCCAAGATCTCGAGGCCAACGTCCTGACTTTC
TRBV29-1	TRBJ1-2	.	TRBD1	CSVADRDLLYGYTF	TGCAGCGTCGCCGACAGGGACCTCCTCTATGGCTACACCTTC
TRBV7-6	TRBJ2-5	.	.	CASSFHHLETQYF	TGTGCCAGCAGCTTCCACCATCTAGAGACCCAGTACTTC
TRBV13	TRBJ2-7	.	.	CASSCFYPVEQYF	TGTGCCAGCAGCTGTTTCTACCCGGTGGAGCAGTACTTC
TRBV4-3	TRBJ1-1	.	.	CASSEETGRGEAFF	TGCGCCAGCAGCGAAGAGACTGGGCGGGGTGAAGCTTTCTTT
TRBV9	TRBJ1-1	.	.	CASTLGGMNTEAFF	TGTGCCAGCACATTGGGAGGAATGAACACTGAAGCTTTCTTT
TRBV13	TRBJ2-7	.	.	CASSFPTGSYEQYF	TGTGCCAGCAGCTTCCCGACAGGTTCCTACGAGCAGTACTTC
TRBV9	TRBJ1-2	.	.	CASSDDFTSGTPLYGYTF	TGTGCCAGCAGCGACGACTTTACCTCCGGGACACCCCTCTATGGCTACACCTTC
TRBV5-1	TRBJ2-7	.	TRBD2	CASSASGLYEQYF	TGCGCCAGCAGCGCTAGCGGCCTGTACGAGCAGTACTTC
TRBV7-6	TRBJ2-3	.	.	CASSLVPYTDTQYF	TGTGCCAGCAGTCTCGTTCCCTACACAGATACGCAGTATTTT
TRBV19	TRBJ1-5	.	.	CASSIEHPSWTSNQPQHF	TGTGCCAGTAGTATAGAACACCCGTCTTGGACCAGCAATCAGCCCCAGCATTTT
TRBV28	TRBJ2-7	.	TRBD1	CASSLGTGRDEQYF	TGTGCCAGCAGTCTAGGGACAGGCCGCGACGAGCAGTACTTC
TRBV10-3	TRBJ2-7	.	TRBD1	CAISEPDRETYEQYF	TGTGCCATCAGTGAGCCCGACAGGGAAACCTACGAGCAGTACTTC
TRBV6-1	TRBJ2-5	.	TRBD2	CASSEVHLAVQETQYF	TGTGCCAGCAGTGAAGTCCACCTAGCGGTCCAAGAGACCCAGTACTTC
TRBV7-9	TRBJ2-7	.	TRBD2	CASSSSGSLLEQYF	TGTGCCAGCAGCTCTAGCGGGTCCCTCCTCGAGCAGTACTTC
TRBV29-1	TRBJ2-7	.	TRBD1	CSVESVGQTYEQYF	TGCAGCGTAGAGAGTGTGGGACAGACCTACGAGCAGTACTTC
TRBV6-5	TRBJ2-2	once	.	CASSKDENTGELFF	TGTGCCAGCAGTAAGGACGAGAACACCGGGGAGCTGTTTTTT
TRBV20-1	TRBJ1-1	.	.	CSAEGVTEAFF	TGCAGTGCGGAGGGGGTAACTGAAGCTTTCTTT
TRBV6-5	TRBJ1-5	.	TRBD1	CASSPGGVGNQPQHF	TGTGCCAGCAGTCCAGGGGGCGTGGGCAATCAGCCCCAGCATTTT
TRBV28	TRBJ2-7	.	TRBD2	CASSSPGQRGAYEQYF	TGTGCCAGCAGTTCCCCCGGCCAGCGGGGGGCCTACGAGCAGTACTTC
TRBV4-1	TRBJ2-5	.	.	CASSQEVPPGKETQYF	TGCGCCAGCAGCCAAGAAGTCCCCCCTGGCAAGGAGACCCAGTACTTC
TRBV2	TRBJ2-2	.	.	CASIQRTTGELFF	TGTGCCAGCATCCAAAGGACCACCGGGGAGCTGTTTTTT
TRBV19	TRBJ2-1	.	.	CASSELSEALEQFF	TGTGCCAGTAGCGAATTGTCCGAAGCCTTGGAGCAGTTCTTC
TRBV7-9	TRBJ2-1	.	.	CASSLVGSNEQFF	TGTGCCAGCAGCTTAGTGGGTTCCAATGAGCAGTTCTTC
TRBV29-1	TRBJ1-2	.	.	CSVEWGDPGYTF	TGCAGCGTTGAATGGGGAGACCCTGGCTACACCTTC